The 11 T cell receptor beta chains below all came from one sample that was sequenced in a study of shared clonotypes between healthy human individuals. Naive CD8 cells, CD45RO-negative and positively selected for CCR7, excluded terminally differentiated effector memory CD45RA+ cells. Profiled with immunoSEQ multiplex PCR; TCRdb holds only in-frame clones, not every one. The sample lists 800,000 to 950,000 clones; 90% to 98% were seen once. Sequencing was done on a sample of naive CD8+ T cells sorted from blood. Receptor source: a man in his thirties or forties in good health.

The chain employs TRBV29-1 and TRBJ2-1, with 9 bases identical to TRBD1. With 3 bases clipped from V and 4 bases from J, the junction kept 10 bases outside the gene matches. There are 16 residues in the CDR3. CDR1 and CDR2 (germline): SQVTM, ANQGSEA. CDR3 nucleotide sequence: TGCAGCGTTGAGTTTTGGATCGGGACAGGGTACAATGAGCAGTTCTTC. It codes for CSVEFWIGTGYNEQFF.

This chain joins TRBV5-1 and TRBJ1-2, with 7 bases lining up with TRBD1. Germline V gives CDR1 SGHRS, CDR2 YFSETQ. This CDR3 region has 15 residues. V dropped 2 bases and J dropped 2; count of bases not matched to a gene: 6. The CDR3 coding sequence is TGCGCCAGCAGCTTAGTGACAGGGCCGAACTATGGCTACACCTTC. Translating gives CASSLVTGPNYGYTF.

With regard to this clone: This sample also contains other DNA sequences that code for the same CDR3. The chain couples TRBV30 to TRBJ2-3; a possible D gene is TRBD2 (5 bases). Germline V gene data show CDR1 as GTSNPN and CDR2 as SVGIG (reference sequence). Deletions cut 2 bases from V and 1 base from J, with 7 bases between. The CDR3 extends over 13 amino acids. The CDR3 sequence: CAWSLGGTDTQYF. The CDR3, as DNA: TGTGCCTGGAGTCTGGGAGGCACAGATACGCAGTATTTT.

Worth noting for this clone: Within the sample, other DNA sequences also encode this same CDR3. The chain joins TRBV7-9 to TRBJ2-7; TRBD1 is a possible D gene (5 bases). CDR1 is SEHNR, CDR2 FQNEAQ, per germline (reference sequence). V was clipped by 5 bases and J by 1 base, with 9 bases between them. This CDR3 spans 13 amino acids. The CDR3 loop is CASSLDSSYEQYF. The CDR3 coding sequence is TGTGCCAGCAGCCTAGACAGTTCCTACGAGCAGTACTTC.

In this sample, this clone turned up once. One end of the junction is discordant with germline, which a read error may explain. The V call is TRBV5-5, the J call TRBJ2-3; D not resolved. CDR3 size: 13 residues. Germline V gene lookup returns CDR1 SGHKS and CDR2 YYEKEE (reference sequence). This CDR3 reads CASSPLNTYTQYF. The CDR3 DNA is TGTGCCAGCAGCCCCTTAAACACATATACGCAGTATTTT.

The chain uses TRBV10-1 and TRBJ2-5; D not certain. Trimming stripped 0 bases from V and 2 bases from J, with 7 bases between. Germline CDR1 reads WNHNN; CDR2 reads SYGVQD (reference sequence). The CDR3 contains 14 residues. Here the CDR3 reads CASSESRYQETQYF. In DNA, the CDR3 is TGCGCCAGCAGTGAGTCGAGATATCAAGAGACCCAGTACTTC.

The chain uses TRBV6-1 and TRBJ2-7; D is unclear. Looked up from germline, CDR1 is MNHNS and CDR2 is SASEGT. The CDR3 loop spans 12 amino acids. V was clipped by 3 bases and J by 6 bases, with 9 bases between them. The chain's CDR3 is CASSDSYVEQYF. CDR3 sequence (DNA): TGTGCCAGCAGTGATAGTTACGTCGAGCAGTACTTC.

The rearrangement links TRBV7-9 to TRBJ2-2, with D hard to call. Germline CDR1 is SEHNR and CDR2 is FQNEAQ (reference sequence). The CDR3 contains 11 residues. Trimming removed 4 bases at V and 10 bases at J, with 7 bases between. For the CDR3, the DNA is TGTGCCAGCAGCTCTCCCCAGGAGCTGTTTTTT. Its protein is CASSSPQELFF.

The genes are TRBV27 and TRBJ2-2; a weak D match, TRBD2 (5 bases). Deletions cut 4 bases from V and 7 bases from J, with 10 bases between. Per germline, CDR1 MNHEY and CDR2 SMNVEV (reference sequence). CDR3 length: 13 amino acids. The CDR3 reads CASSWERDGELFF. CDR3 DNA sequence: TGTGCCAGCAGTTGGGAGAGGGACGGGGAGCTGTTTTTT.

The V gene is TRBV19, the J gene TRBJ1-5; perhaps TRBD1 as D (5 bases). The germline V and J ends were trimmed by 1 base and 0 bases, with 16 bases remaining between them. Germline CDR1 reads LNHDA; CDR2 reads SQIVND (reference sequence). CDR3 size: 18 residues. This CDR3 reads CASSIGFATVNSNQPQHF. The CDR3 coding sequence is TGTGCCAGTAGTATAGGTTTCGCGACAGTTAATAGCAATCAGCCCCAGCATTTT.

The V and J genes are TRBV7-9 and TRBJ1-4; D is uncertain. In germline, CDR1 is SEHNR, CDR2 FQNEAQ (reference sequence). The CDR3 consists of 15 residues. Trimming shortened V by 5 bases and J by 0 bases, and 10 bases separated the two germline ends. CDR3 residues: CASSTTQATNEKLFF. The CDR3 bases are TGTGCCAGCAGCACGACCCAAGCAACTAATGAAAAACTGTTTTTT.